This TCR beta chain was identified in a study of T cell responses to AZD1222 COVID-19 vaccine. The study's findings and limits: Researchers took repertoire samples only after the peak T cell response had come. Reportedly, nearly half of unique spike TCRs recognized epitopes outside B.1.351/B.1.1.7 mutations.

With regard to this clone: Its antigen is undetermined.

TCRdb's table, derived via immunoSEQ multiplex PCR, lists solely in-frame clones and lacks some. The profile shows roughly 95,000 clones, approximately 90% of them singletons. Material: peripheral blood, obtained on day 0 of AZD1222 vaccination. The source of this sequence is an adult in good health.

This chain's CDR3 is CASRLLATHIQYF. CDR3 in DNA: TGTGCCAGCAGGCTGCTAGCGACCCACATTCAGTACTTC. V usage is TRBV6-5 and J usage is TRBJ2-4, with a possible D match to TRBD2 (6 bases). This CDR3 has 13 residues. Germline lookup yields CDR1 MNHEY and CDR2 SVGAGI. V gave up 6 bases and J gave up 8 bases, with 14 bases separating them.